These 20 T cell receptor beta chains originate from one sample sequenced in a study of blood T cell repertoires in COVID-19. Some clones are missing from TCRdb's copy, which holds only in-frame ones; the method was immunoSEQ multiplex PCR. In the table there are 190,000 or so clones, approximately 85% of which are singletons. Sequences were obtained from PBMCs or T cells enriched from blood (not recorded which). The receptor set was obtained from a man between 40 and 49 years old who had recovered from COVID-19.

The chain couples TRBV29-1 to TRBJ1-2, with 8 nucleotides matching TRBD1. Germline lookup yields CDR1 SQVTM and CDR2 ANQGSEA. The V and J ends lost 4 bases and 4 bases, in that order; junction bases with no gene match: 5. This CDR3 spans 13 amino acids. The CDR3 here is CSVGTGGSYGYTF. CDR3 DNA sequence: TGCAGCGTTGGAACAGGGGGGAGCTATGGCTACACCTTC.

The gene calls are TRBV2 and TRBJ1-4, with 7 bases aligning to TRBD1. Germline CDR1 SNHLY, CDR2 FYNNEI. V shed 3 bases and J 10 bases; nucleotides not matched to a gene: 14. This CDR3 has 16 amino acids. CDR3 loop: CASSEEGVGRGSKLFF. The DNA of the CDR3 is TGTGCCAGCAGTGAGGAAGGGGTGGGCAGGGGGTCAAAACTGTTTTTT.

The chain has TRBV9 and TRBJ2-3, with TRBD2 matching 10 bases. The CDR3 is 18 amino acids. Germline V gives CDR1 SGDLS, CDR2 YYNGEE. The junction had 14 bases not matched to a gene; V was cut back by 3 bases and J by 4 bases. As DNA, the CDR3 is TGTGCCAGCAGCGGTGGGGCTAGCGGGAGCTCTTTATCAGATACGCAGTATTTT. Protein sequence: CASSGGASGSSLSDTQYF.

This CDR3 reads CASSEPRGYVYNSPLHF. In nucleotides, the CDR3 is TGTGCCAGCAGTGAACCCAGGGGCTATGTCTATAATTCACCCCTCCACTTT. V and J are TRBV25-1 and TRBJ1-6; perhaps TRBD1 as D (6 bases). This CDR3 is 17 amino acids long. CDR1 is MGHDK, CDR2 SYGVNS, per germline. V shed 2 bases and J shed 3 bases, with 14 bases lying between them.

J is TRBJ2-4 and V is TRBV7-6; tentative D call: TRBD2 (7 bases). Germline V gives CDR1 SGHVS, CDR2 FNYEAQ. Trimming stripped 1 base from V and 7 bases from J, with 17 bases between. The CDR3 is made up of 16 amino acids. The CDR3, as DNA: TGTGCCAGCAGCTTAGGCGTAGGGGGGGGCATGAACATTCAGTACTTC. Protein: CASSLGVGGGMNIQYF.

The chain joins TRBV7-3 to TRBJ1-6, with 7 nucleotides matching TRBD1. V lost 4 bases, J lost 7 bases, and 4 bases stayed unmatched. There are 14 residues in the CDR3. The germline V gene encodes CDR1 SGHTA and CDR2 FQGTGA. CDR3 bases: TGTGCCAGCAGCTGGGGGACAGCCAATTCACCCCTCCACTTT. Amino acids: CASSWGTANSPLHF.

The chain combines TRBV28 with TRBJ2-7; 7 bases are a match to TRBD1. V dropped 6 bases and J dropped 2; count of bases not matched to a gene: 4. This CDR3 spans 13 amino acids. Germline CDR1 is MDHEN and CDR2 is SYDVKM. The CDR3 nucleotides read TGTGCCAGCAGCGACGGACAGGCCTACGAGCAGTACTTC. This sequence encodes CASSDGQAYEQYF.

CDR3 nucleotides: TGTGCCAGCAGCGTAGGCGGGGAATCCTACGAGCAGTACTTC. It specifies CASSVGGESYEQYF. The genes are TRBV9 and TRBJ2-7; tentatively, D is TRBD2 (6 bases). V was trimmed by 0 bases and J by 1 base, leaving 8 bases between them. CDR3 length: 14 residues. Germline V CDR1 and CDR2: SGDLS, YYNGEE.

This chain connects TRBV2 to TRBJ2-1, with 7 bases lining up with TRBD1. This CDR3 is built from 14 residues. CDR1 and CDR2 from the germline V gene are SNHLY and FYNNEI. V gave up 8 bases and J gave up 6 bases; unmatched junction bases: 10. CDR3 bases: TGTGCCAGCTTGATATGGACAGGCTCCAATGAGCAGTTCTTC. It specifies CASLIWTGSNEQFF. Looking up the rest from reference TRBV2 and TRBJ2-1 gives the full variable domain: EPEVTQTPSHQVTQMGQEVILRCVPISNHLYFYWYRQILGQKVEFLVSFYNNEISEKSEIFDDQFSVERPDGSNFTLKIRSTKLEDSAMYFCASLIWTGSNEQFFGPGTRLTVL.

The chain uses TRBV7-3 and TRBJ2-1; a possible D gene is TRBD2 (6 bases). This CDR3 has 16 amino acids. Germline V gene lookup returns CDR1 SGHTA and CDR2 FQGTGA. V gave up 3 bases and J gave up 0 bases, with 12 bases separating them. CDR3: CASSFSPTSSYNEQFF. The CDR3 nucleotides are TGTGCCAGCAGCTTTTCCCCGACTAGCTCCTACAATGAGCAGTTCTTC.

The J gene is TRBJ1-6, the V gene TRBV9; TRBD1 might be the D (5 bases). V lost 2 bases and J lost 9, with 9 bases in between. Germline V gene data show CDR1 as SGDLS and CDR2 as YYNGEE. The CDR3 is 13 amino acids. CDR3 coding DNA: TGTGCCAGCAGCGTGGGGAGGGGTTCACCCCTCCACTTT. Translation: CASSVGRGSPLHF. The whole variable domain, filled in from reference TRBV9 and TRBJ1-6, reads DSGVTQTPKHLITATGQRVTLRCSPRSGDLSVYWYQQSLDQGLQFLIQYYNGEERAKGNILERFSAQQFPDLHSELNLSSLELGDSALYFCASSVGRGSPLHFGNGTRLTVT.

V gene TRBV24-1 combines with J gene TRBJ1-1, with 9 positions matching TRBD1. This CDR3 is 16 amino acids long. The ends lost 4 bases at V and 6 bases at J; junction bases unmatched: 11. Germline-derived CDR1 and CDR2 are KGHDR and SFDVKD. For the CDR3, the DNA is TGTGCCACCAGTGACCCCCACAGGGGGCAGGACCCTGAAGCTTTCTTT. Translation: CATSDPHRGQDPEAFF.

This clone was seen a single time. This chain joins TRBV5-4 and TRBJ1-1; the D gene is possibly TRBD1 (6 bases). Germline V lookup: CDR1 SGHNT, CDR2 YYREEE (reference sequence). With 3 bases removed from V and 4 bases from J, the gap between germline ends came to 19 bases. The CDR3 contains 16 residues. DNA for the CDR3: TGTGCCAGCAGCTCCAGAAAAGAGGGGGACCTCACTGAAGCTTTCTTT. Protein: CASSSRKEGDLTEAFF. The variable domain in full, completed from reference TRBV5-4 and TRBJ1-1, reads ETGVTQSPTHLIKTRGQQVTLRCSSQSGHNTVSWYQQALGQGPQFIFQYYREEENGRGNFPPRFSGLQFPNYSSELNVNALELDDSALYLCASSSRKEGDLTEAFFGQGTRLTVV.

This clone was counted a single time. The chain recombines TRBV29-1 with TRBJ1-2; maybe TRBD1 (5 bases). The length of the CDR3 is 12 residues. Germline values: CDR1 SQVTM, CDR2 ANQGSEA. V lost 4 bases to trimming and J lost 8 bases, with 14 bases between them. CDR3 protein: CSVGGGVDGYTF. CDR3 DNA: TGCAGCGTTGGGGGGGGAGTGGACGGCTACACCTTC.

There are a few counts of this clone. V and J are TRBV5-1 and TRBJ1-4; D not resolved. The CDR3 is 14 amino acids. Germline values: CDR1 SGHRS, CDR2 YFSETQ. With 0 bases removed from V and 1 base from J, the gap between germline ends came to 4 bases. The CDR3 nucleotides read TGCGCCAGCAGCTTGGGCGTAACTAATGAAAAACTGTTTTTT. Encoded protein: CASSLGVTNEKLFF.

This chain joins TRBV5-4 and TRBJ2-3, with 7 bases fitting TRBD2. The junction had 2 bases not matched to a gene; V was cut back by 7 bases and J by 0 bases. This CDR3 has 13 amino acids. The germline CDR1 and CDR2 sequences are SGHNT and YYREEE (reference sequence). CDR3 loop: CASGTTSTDTQYF. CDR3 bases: TGTGCCAGCGGGACTACTAGCACAGATACGCAGTATTTT.

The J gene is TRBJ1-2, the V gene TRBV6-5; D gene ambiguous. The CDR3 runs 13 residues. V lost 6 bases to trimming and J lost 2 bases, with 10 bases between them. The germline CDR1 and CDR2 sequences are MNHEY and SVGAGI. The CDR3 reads CASRRFGNYGYTF. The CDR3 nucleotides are TGTGCCAGCAGGAGGTTTGGAAACTATGGCTACACCTTC.

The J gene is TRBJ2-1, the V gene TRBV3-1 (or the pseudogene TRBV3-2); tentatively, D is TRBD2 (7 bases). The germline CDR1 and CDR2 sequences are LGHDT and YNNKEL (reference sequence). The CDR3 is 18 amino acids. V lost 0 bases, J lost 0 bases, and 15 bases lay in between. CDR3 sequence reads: CASSQEGGGTRSYNEQFF. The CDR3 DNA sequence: TGTGCCAGCAGCCAAGAGGGCGGGGGCACCCGCTCCTACAATGAGCAGTTCTTC.

The CDR3 sequence: CASSRSRGGGAPLHF. The CDR3 DNA reads TGTGCCAGCAGCCGATCTCGTGGGGGGGGCGCGCCCCTCCACTTT. V and J are TRBV11-1 and TRBJ1-6, with D possibly TRBD1 on 6 matching bases. The CDR3 length is 15 residues. Trimming stripped 5 bases from V and 13 bases from J, with 21 bases between. The germline gives CDR1 SGHAT, CDR2 FQDESV (reference sequence).

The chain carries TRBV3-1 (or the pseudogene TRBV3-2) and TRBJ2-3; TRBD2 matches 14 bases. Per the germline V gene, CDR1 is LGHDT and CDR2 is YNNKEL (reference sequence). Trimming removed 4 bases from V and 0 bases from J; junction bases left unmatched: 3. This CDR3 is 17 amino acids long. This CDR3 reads CASSRGLAGASTDTQYF. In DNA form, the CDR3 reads TGTGCCAGCAGCCGGGGACTAGCGGGGGCTAGCACAGATACGCAGTATTTT.